These 15 T cell receptor beta chains originate from one sample sequenced in a study of blood T cell repertoires in COVID-19. Produced via immunoSEQ multiplex PCR; TCRdb's table is partial and in-frame only. The sample consists of tens of thousands of clones, approximately 87% of them appearing once. Source material: peripheral blood. Receptors originate from a human donor in a cohort sampled during active COVID-19.

The chain links TRBV6-5 to TRBJ2-2; D may be TRBD2 (7 bases). Trimming pared 2 bases from V and 5 bases from J, leaving 12 bases between. This CDR3 spans 15 amino acids. Germline CDR1 and CDR2: MNHEY and SVGAGI. For the CDR3, the DNA is TGTGCCAGCAGTTACGGGGGGGCGAGGACCGGGGAGCTGTTTTTT. Amino acids: CASSYGGARTGELFF.

This chain connects TRBV24-1 to TRBJ2-1; D perhaps matches TRBD2 (5 bases). Germline CDR1 reads KGHDR; CDR2 reads SFDVKD. The CDR3 is 16 residues long. V lost 7 bases and J lost 5, with 20 bases in between. CDR3 sequence (DNA): TGTGCCACCAGCTTAGGACGGACTTGGGGAGACAATGAGCAGTTCTTC. Translating it yields CATSLGRTWGDNEQFF.

This clone was seen only a few times. The chain couples TRBV28 to TRBJ1-5, with 8 bases aligning to TRBD1. There are 16 residues in the CDR3. V gave up 2 bases and J gave up 7 bases; unmatched junction bases: 10. The V gene's germline CDR1 is MDHEN and CDR2 SYDVKM. The CDR3 is CASSLVPQGARQPQHF. CDR3 in DNA: TGTGCCAGCAGTTTAGTCCCGCAGGGGGCGCGACAGCCCCAGCATTTT.

The rearrangement links TRBV6-1 to TRBJ1-5, with D unclear. This CDR3 is 15 amino acids long. The germline V gene encodes CDR1 MNHNS and CDR2 SASEGT. With 3 bases removed from V and 2 bases from J, the gap between germline ends came to 11 bases. The CDR3 coding sequence is TGTGCCAGCAGTGATAGCGGTAATGGCAATCAGCCCCAGCATTTT. Protein: CASSDSGNGNQPQHF.

This chain joins TRBV4-1 and TRBJ2-1; 7 bases align to TRBD1. Germline V gives CDR1 MGHRA, CDR2 YSYEKL. V lost 9 bases and J lost 0; bases outside the gene matches: 5. The CDR3 has 14 residues. CDR3 bases: TGCGCCAGTCGACGGGACAGCTCCTACAATGAGCAGTTCTTC. Amino acid sequence: CASRRDSSYNEQFF.

This rearrangement joins TRBV4-3 to TRBJ2-5, with TRBD2 identical over 11 bases. V was clipped by 5 bases and J by 0 bases; unmatched bases: 2. The germline gives CDR1 LGHNA, CDR2 YSLEER. The CDR3 is 15 residues long. This chain's CDR3 is CASSLAGGYQETQYF. The CDR3 DNA reads as TGCGCCAGCAGCTTAGCGGGGGGGTACCAAGAGACCCAGTACTTC.

The CDR3 sequence: CASSHRLGTNLMNTEAFF. The CDR3 region has the DNA TGTGCCAGCAGCCACCGCTTGGGGACAAATTTAATGAACACTGAAGCTTTCTTT. This sequence joins TRBV4-2 and TRBJ1-1; tentatively, D is TRBD1 (6 bases). CDR1 and CDR2 from the germline V gene are LGHNA and YNFKEQ. The length of the CDR3 is 18 residues. V was trimmed by 3 bases and J by 0 bases, leaving 20 bases between them.

V usage is TRBV4-3 and J usage is TRBJ1-2; D might be TRBD1 (5 bases). V lost 1 base and J lost 8, with 14 bases in between. The CDR3 covers 14 residues. Germline CDR1 is LGHNA and CDR2 is YSLEER. The CDR3: CASSQALRANGYTF. The DNA for the CDR3 is TGCGCCAGCAGCCAAGCACTCAGGGCTAACGGCTACACCTTC.

J is TRBJ2-7 and V is TRBV7-9; D is unclear. V lost 9 bases to trimming and J lost 1 base, with 7 bases between them. Germline CDR1 is SEHNR and CDR2 is FQNEAQ (reference sequence). This CDR3 comprises 11 residues. CDR3 sequence reads: CASRDSYEQYF. In DNA, the CDR3 is TGTGCCAGTCGAGATTCCTACGAGCAGTACTTC. The variable domain in full, with the rest retrieved from reference TRBV7-9 and TRBJ2-7, is DTGVSQNPRHKITKRGQNVTFRCDPISEHNRLYWYRQTLGQGPEFLTYFQNEAQLEKSRLLSDRFSAERPKGSFSTLEIQRTEQGDSAMYLCASRDSYEQYFGPGTRLTVT.

The chain links TRBV19 to TRBJ1-1; possibly TRBD1 for D (6 bases). The CDR3 has 14 amino acids. Trimming stripped 1 base from V and 3 bases from J, with 9 bases between. Germline loops: CDR1 LNHDA, CDR2 SQIVND (reference sequence). This chain's CDR3 is CASSIAGDDTEAFF. The CDR3 coding sequence is TGTGCCAGTAGTATAGCAGGGGATGACACTGAAGCTTTCTTT.

This chain uses TRBV5-1 with TRBJ1-2; the D gene is possibly TRBD1 (6 bases). The CDR3 contains 15 residues. Germline-derived CDR1 and CDR2 are SGHRS and YFSETQ. V shed 0 bases and J shed 0 bases, with 9 bases lying between them. CDR3 residues: CASSLGDITNYGYTF. The DNA of the CDR3 is TGCGCCAGCAGCTTGGGGGACATTACTAACTATGGCTACACCTTC.

The chain joins TRBV5-1 to TRBJ2-1; D is uncertain. Germline CDR1 SGHRS, CDR2 YFSETQ. Trimming removed 2 bases from V and 5 bases from J, with 8 bases in between. This CDR3 contains 13 residues. The CDR3 DNA is TGCGCCAGCAGCTTTTGGGCGAACAATGAGCAGTTCTTC. Protein: CASSFWANNEQFF.

V is TRBV11-2 and J is TRBJ1-2; the D is unclear. Germline CDR1 reads SGHAT; CDR2 reads FQNNGV. The CDR3 loop spans 15 amino acids. Trimming removed 1 base from V and 4 bases from J, with 13 bases in between. CDR3 protein: CASSLVEGIAYGYTF. In DNA, the CDR3 is TGTGCCAGCAGCTTAGTCGAGGGTATCGCCTATGGCTACACCTTC.

The chain recombines TRBV4-1 with TRBJ1-1, with D possibly being TRBD1 (5 bases). This CDR3 is built from 15 residues. Deletions cut 3 bases from V and 4 bases from J, with 15 bases between. CDR1 and CDR2 from the germline V gene are MGHRA and YSYEKL. The CDR3 DNA reads as TGCGCCAGCAGCCACAGGGCGGGGGGGAGCACTGAAGCTTTCTTT. It is translated as CASSHRAGGSTEAFF.

The chain combines TRBV27 with TRBJ2-3; no clear D. Germline V CDR1 and CDR2: MNHEY, SMNVEV (reference sequence). Trimming took 5 bases from V and 1 from J, leaving 13 bases between them. This CDR3 is 15 amino acids long. DNA of the CDR3: TGTGCCAGCAGTCCCCTCTACTTTTGCACAGATACGCAGTATTTT. Translating it yields CASSPLYFCTDTQYF.